This T cell receptor (beta chain) was recorded in a study of T cell changes during pregnancy in multiple sclerosis. This clone was observed once. Trimming removed 1 base at V and 2 bases at J, with 9 bases between. The V gene's germline CDR1 is SEHNR and CDR2 FQNEAQ (reference sequence). The CDR3 runs 15 residues. The protocol was immunoSEQ multiplex PCR, while the TCRdb copy is restricted to in-frame clones and leaves out a portion. The sample lists about 93,000 clones, 80% to 95% occurring once. The V gene is TRBV7-9, the J gene TRBJ2-1; perhaps TRBD1 as D (5 bases). Here the sequenced sample was peripheral blood, taken after pregnancy. This clonotype originated in a female donor with multiple sclerosis, enrolled in a pregnancy study. The CDR3 nucleotides read TGTGCCAGCAGCTTAGTTTCAGGGCCCTACAATGAGCAGTTCTTC. Amino acids: CASSLVSGPYNEQFF.